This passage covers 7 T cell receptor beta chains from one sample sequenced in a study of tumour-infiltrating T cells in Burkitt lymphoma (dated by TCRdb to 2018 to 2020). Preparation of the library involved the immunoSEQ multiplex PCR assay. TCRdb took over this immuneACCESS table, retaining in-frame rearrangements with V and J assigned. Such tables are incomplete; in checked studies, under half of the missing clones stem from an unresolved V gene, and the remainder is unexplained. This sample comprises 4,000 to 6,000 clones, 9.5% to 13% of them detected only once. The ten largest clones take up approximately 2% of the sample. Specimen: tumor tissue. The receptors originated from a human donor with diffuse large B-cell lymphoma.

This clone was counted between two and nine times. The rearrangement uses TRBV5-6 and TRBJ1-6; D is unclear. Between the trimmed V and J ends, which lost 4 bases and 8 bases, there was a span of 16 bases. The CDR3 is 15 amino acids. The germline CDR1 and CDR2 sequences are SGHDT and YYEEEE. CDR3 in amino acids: CASSPTLQIDSPLHF. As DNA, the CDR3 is TGTGCCAGCAGCCCAACCTTACAGATTGATTCACCCCTCCACTTT.

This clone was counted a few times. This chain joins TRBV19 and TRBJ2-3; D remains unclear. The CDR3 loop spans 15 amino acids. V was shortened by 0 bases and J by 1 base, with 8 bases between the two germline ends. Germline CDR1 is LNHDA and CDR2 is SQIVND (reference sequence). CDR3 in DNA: TGTGCCAGTAGTATAGATGGGGATCGCACAGATACGCAGTATTTT. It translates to CASSIDGDRTDTQYF.

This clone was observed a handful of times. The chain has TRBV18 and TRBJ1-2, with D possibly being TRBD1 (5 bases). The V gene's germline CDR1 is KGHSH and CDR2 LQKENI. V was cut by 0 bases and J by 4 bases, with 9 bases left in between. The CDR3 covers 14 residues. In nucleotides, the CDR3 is TGTGCCAGCTCACCACCGGGGGGTATCTATGGCTACACCTTC. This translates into CASSPPGGIYGYTF.

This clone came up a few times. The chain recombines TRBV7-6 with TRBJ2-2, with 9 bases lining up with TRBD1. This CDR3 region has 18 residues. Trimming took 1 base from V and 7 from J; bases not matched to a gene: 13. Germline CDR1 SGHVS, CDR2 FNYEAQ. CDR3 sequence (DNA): TGTGCCAGCAGCTTAGTAACTATGGGGACAGGGACCGTCGGGGAGCTGTTTTTT. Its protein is CASSLVTMGTGTVGELFF. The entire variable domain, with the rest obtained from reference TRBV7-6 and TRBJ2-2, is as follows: GAGVSQSPRYKVTKRGQDVALRCDPISGHVSLYWYRQALGQGPEFLTYFNYEAQQDKSGLPNDRFSAERPEGSISTLTIQRTEQRDSAMYRCASSLVTMGTGTVGELFFGEGSRLTVL.

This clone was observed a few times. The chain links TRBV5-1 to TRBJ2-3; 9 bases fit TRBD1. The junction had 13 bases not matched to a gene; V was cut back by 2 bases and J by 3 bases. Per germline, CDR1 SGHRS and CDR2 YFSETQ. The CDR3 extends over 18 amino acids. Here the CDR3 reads CASSFAAGTGHGTDTQYF. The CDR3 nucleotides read TGCGCCAGCAGCTTCGCGGCCGGGACAGGGCATGGGACAGATACGCAGTATTTT.

The CDR3: CASSSDRVFGNTIYF. The DNA of the CDR3 is TGTGCCAGCAGCTCCGACAGGGTGTTCGGAAACACCATATATTTT. This chain joins TRBV7-8 and TRBJ1-3, with TRBD1 matching over 7 bases. This CDR3 comprises 15 residues. With 4 bases clipped from V and 4 bases from J, the junction kept 7 bases outside the gene matches. Germline assignment: CDR1 SGHVS and CDR2 FQNEAQ.

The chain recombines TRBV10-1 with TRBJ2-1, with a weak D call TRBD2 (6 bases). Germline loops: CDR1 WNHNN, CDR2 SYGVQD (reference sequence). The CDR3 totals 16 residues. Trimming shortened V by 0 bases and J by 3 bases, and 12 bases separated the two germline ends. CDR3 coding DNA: TGCGCCAGCAGTGAGTCACGGGGGATTCGCTACAATGAGCAGTTCTTC. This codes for CASSESRGIRYNEQFF.